This TCR beta chain originates from a study of T cells expressing NK-cell markers. Germline-derived CDR1 and CDR2 are SGHTA and FQGTGA. The CDR3 totals 16 residues. TCRdb reprocessed the 5' RACE reads, keeping one entry per CDR3 protein, no DNA. This repertoire includes over 200,000 distinct CDR3 sequences. The chain is built from TRBV7-3 and TRBJ2-1; TCRdb lists TRBD2, though no DNA is available to test this call. The sequenced sample was blood T cells: a sorted CD56 or NKG2C T cell subset, CD4+ or CD8+ T cells, or bulk PBMC T cells (not recorded which). The sequence was obtained from a young man in good health. The CDR3 region is CASSKTDSGLGNEQFF. The whole variable domain, filled in from reference TRBV7-3 and TRBJ2-1, reads GAGVSQTPSNKVTEKGKYVELRCDPISGHTALYWYRQSLGQGPEFLIYFQGTGAADDSGLPNDRFFAVRPEGSVSTLKIQRTERGDSAVYLCASSKTDSGLGNEQFFGPGTRLTVL.